The 31 T cell receptor beta chains below all came from one sample that was sequenced in a study of OX40 agonist ivuxolimab in advanced cancers. Profiled with immunoSEQ multiplex PCR; TCRdb holds only in-frame clones, not every one. The sample lists 85,000 to 100,000 clones, over 75% seen once, with more than 4% in the top ten. The sequences come from CD4+ or CD8+ T cells sorted from blood, collected in a trial of the OX40 agonist ivuxolimab. Receptor source: an adult with an advanced solid tumor such as melanoma, head and neck, liver or kidney cancer.

This clone occurred a few times. The CDR3, as DNA: TGTGCCAGCAGCTTCAGCAGGGATTATGGCTACACCTTC. Translation gives CASSFSRDYGYTF. The chain links TRBV7-2 to TRBJ1-2; perhaps TRBD1 as D (5 bases). V lost 3 bases and J 5 bases, leaving 10 bases between the germline ends. Looked up from germline, CDR1 is SGHTA and CDR2 is FQGNSA. The CDR3 is 13 residues long. The full variable domain, with the rest looked up from reference TRBV7-2 and TRBJ1-2, is GAGVSQSPSNKVTEKGKDVELRCDPISGHTALYWYRQSLGQGLEFLIYFQGNSAPDKSGLPSDRFSAERTGGSVSTLTIQRTQQEDSAVYLCASSFSRDYGYTFGSGTRLTVV.

The rearrangement links TRBV27 to TRBJ2-1, with 10 positions matching TRBD2. Germline V gene sequence: CDR1 MNHEY, CDR2 SMNVEV (reference sequence). The CDR3 covers 16 residues. The J segment lost 2 bases and the V segment lost 8 bases, leaving 9 bases of the junction unmatched. CDR3 DNA sequence: TGTGCCAGCGGCACGCCCGGGACTAGCGCCTACAATGAGCAGTTCTTC. Its protein is CASGTPGTSAYNEQFF.

In nucleotides, the CDR3 is TGTGCCAGTAGTCAGCGGGACACCGGCTCCTACGAGCAGTACTTC. Protein product: CASSQRDTGSYEQYF. The V gene is TRBV19, the J gene TRBJ2-7; weak D call: TRBD2 (7 bases). The CDR3 spans 15 residues. Germline assignment: CDR1 LNHDA and CDR2 SQIVND (reference sequence). Deletions cut 5 bases from V and 0 bases from J, with 14 bases between.

This clone was seen a single time. V gene TRBV5-4 combines with J gene TRBJ2-1; weak D call: TRBD2 (5 bases). The CDR3 is 14 amino acids. Germline CDR1 is SGHNT and CDR2 is YYREEE (reference sequence). Trimming cost V 4 bases and J 7 bases, with 15 bases left between them. CDR3 coding DNA: TGTGCCAGCAGCCGCGGACCACGGGAAAATGAGCAGTTCTTC. Residues: CASSRGPRENEQFF.

This chain connects TRBV9 to TRBJ1-1; 7 bases line up with TRBD1. The germline V gene encodes CDR1 SGDLS and CDR2 YYNGEE. The ends lost 0 bases at V and 6 bases at J; junction bases unmatched: 8. CDR3 length: 15 amino acids. In DNA, the CDR3 is TGTGCCAGCAGCGTAGCTGGGGACAGTTATGCTGAAGCTTTCTTT. It specifies CASSVAGDSYAEAFF.

This clone was detected once. The DNA for the CDR3 is TGCGCCAGCAGCCTTGGAATCCGGGACAGGGGGTCCCACGAGCAGTACTTC. This translates into CASSLGIRDRGSHEQYF. J is TRBJ2-7 and V is TRBV4-1; 11 bases are a match to TRBD1. The CDR3 covers 17 residues. The ends lost 4 bases at V and 5 bases at J; junction bases unmatched: 13. Germline CDR1 MGHRA, CDR2 YSYEKL.

The V gene is TRBV5-1, the J gene TRBJ2-7; D unclear. V shed 0 bases and J shed 2 bases, with 12 bases lying between them. This CDR3 has 15 residues. Germline CDR1 reads SGHRS; CDR2 reads YFSETQ. Written as DNA, the CDR3 is TGCGCCAGCAGCTTGGATTGGACGGTAACCTACGAGCAGTACTTC. Its translation is CASSLDWTVTYEQYF.

The gene calls are TRBV7-2 and TRBJ2-3; 7 bases fit TRBD1. Germline V gene lookup returns CDR1 SGHTA and CDR2 FQGNSA. V dropped 5 bases and J dropped 1; count of bases not matched to a gene: 3. The length of the CDR3 is 14 residues. The CDR3 loop is CASSPGQGTDTQYF. CDR3 nucleotide sequence: TGTGCCAGCAGCCCCGGACAGGGCACAGATACGCAGTATTTT.

The CDR3 coding sequence is TGCGCCAGCAGCTCGAGACTAGAAGAGACCCAGTACTTC. Amino acids: CASSSRLEETQYF. V is TRBV5-1 and J is TRBJ2-5, with D possibly TRBD2 on 6 matching bases. Germline CDR1 SGHRS, CDR2 YFSETQ. Trimming removed 3 bases from V and 3 bases from J, with 9 bases in between. The CDR3 consists of 13 residues.

This sequence joins TRBV9 and TRBJ2-1; 12 bases line up with TRBD2. With 0 bases clipped from V and 5 bases from J, the junction kept 6 bases outside the gene matches. Germline V CDR1 and CDR2: SGDLS, YYNGEE. The CDR3 loop spans 17 amino acids. The CDR3 here is CASSVGTSGRYDNEQFF. The CDR3 DNA reads as TGTGCCAGCAGCGTAGGTACTAGCGGGAGGTACGACAATGAGCAGTTCTTC.

CDR3 sequence reads: CASSLGQGGEKLFF. DNA for the CDR3: TGCGCCAGCAGCTTGGGACAGGGGGGTGAAAAACTGTTTTTT. This chain connects TRBV5-1 to TRBJ1-4, with 9 bases lining up with TRBD1. The CDR3 is 14 amino acids. CDR1 and CDR2 from the germline V gene are SGHRS and YFSETQ. After removal of 0 bases from V and 7 bases from J, the junction contained 1 base not matched to a gene.

This rearrangement joins TRBV2 to TRBJ2-1, with D unresolved. This CDR3 has 11 amino acids. CDR1 is SNHLY and CDR2 is FYNNEI in the germline V gene. Trimming removed 2 bases at V and 12 bases at J, with 8 bases between. The CDR3 region has the DNA TGTGCCAGCAGTGAAAACTACTCGCAGTTCTTC. This encodes CASSENYSQFF.

This rearrangement joins TRBV21-1 to TRBJ2-1; TRBD2, as called in the table, went unchecked against the DNA. TRBV21-1 is termed a pseudogene. The CDR3 length is 15 residues. The CDR3 here is CASSKYRDSYNEQFF. The CDR3 nucleotides are TGTGCCAGCAGCAAATACCGGGACTCCTACAATGAGCAGTTCTTC.

The gene calls are TRBV6-1 and TRBJ2-4; 10 bases match TRBD2. The CDR3 spans 16 residues. In germline, CDR1 is MNHNS, CDR2 SASEGT. The ends lost 1 base at V and 7 bases at J; junction bases unmatched: 7. CDR3 nucleotides: TGTGCCAGCAGTGAAGTATCGTCAGCGGGAGGGAACATTCAGTACTTC. Protein: CASSEVSSAGGNIQYF.

This clone was observed a single time. The rearrangement links TRBV10-3 to TRBJ2-7; D call uncertain. The germline V gene has CDR1 ENHRY and CDR2 SYGVKD. Trimming took 2 bases from V and 2 from J, leaving 10 bases between them. The CDR3 runs 14 residues. The CDR3 DNA sequence: TGTGCCATCAGTGAGCAACAGTCCCCCTACGAGCAGTACGTC. Protein sequence: CAISEQQSPYEQYV.

This chain uses TRBV7-9 with TRBJ2-1, with a tentative D call TRBD1 (5 bases). V shed 5 bases and J shed 8 bases, with 19 bases lying between them. The CDR3 runs to 15 residues. CDR1 and CDR2 from the germline V gene are SEHNR and FQNEAQ (reference sequence). The CDR3 region is CASSPPSRGQYEQFF. CDR3 sequence (DNA): TGTGCCAGCAGCCCGCCAAGTAGGGGTCAGTATGAGCAGTTCTTC.

V and J are TRBV10-3 and TRBJ1-5, with no clear D. CDR1 is ENHRY, CDR2 SYGVKD, per germline. V dropped 8 bases and J dropped 1 base, with 6 bases sitting between them. The CDR3 consists of 12 residues. The CDR3 nucleotides are TGTGCCATCTCAGTGAGCAATCAGCCCCAGCATTTT. The encoded protein is CAISVSNQPQHF.

This sequence joins TRBV6-5 and TRBJ1-2; D perhaps matches TRBD1 (5 bases). The V and J ends lost 0 bases and 7 bases respectively, with 12 bases between them. The CDR3 runs to 14 residues. CDR1 and CDR2 (germline): MNHEY, SVGAGI. CDR3 nucleotide sequence: TGTGCCAGCAGTTACTCGCCCAGGGCATCTGGCTACACCTTC. Translated, it gives CASSYSPRASGYTF.

The V call is TRBV25-1, the J call TRBJ1-1; D unclear. Trimming took off 2 bases at V and 3 bases at J, with 7 bases between the two ends. The CDR3 is made up of 13 amino acids. The germline CDR1 and CDR2 sequences are MGHDK and SYGVNS. CDR3 nucleotide sequence: TGTGCCAGCAGTGAAGTGGGTTACACTGAAGCTTTCTTT. It specifies CASSEVGYTEAFF. The entire variable domain, with the rest obtained from reference TRBV25-1 and TRBJ1-1, is as follows: EADIYQTPRYLVIGTGKKITLECSQTMGHDKMYWYQQDPGMELHLIHYSYGVNSTEKGDLSSESTVSRIRTEHFPLTLESARPSHTSQYLCASSEVGYTEAFFGQGTRLTVV.

This sequence joins TRBV29-1 and TRBJ1-4, with D possibly being TRBD1 (5 bases). V was shortened by 7 bases and J by 4 bases, with 13 bases between the two germline ends. Per the germline V gene, CDR1 is SQVTM and CDR2 is ANQGSEA. The length of the CDR3 is 13 residues. As DNA, the CDR3 is TGCAGCGCGGGCAGGGCGGGTAATGAAAAACTGTTTTTT. This codes for CSAGRAGNEKLFF.

This clone rates as medium-sized. V gene TRBV5-1 combines with J gene TRBJ2-3; D not resolved. The CDR3 sequence is 13 residues long. The V and J ends lost 2 bases and 5 bases respectively, with 9 bases between them. The germline CDR1 and CDR2 sequences are SGHRS and YFSETQ. CDR3 coding DNA: TGCGCCAGCAGCTTCTCAACTCAAGATACGCAGTATTTT. Its protein is CASSFSTQDTQYF.

The chain carries TRBV5-1 and TRBJ1-1, with D possibly being TRBD1 (5 bases). CDR3 length: 14 amino acids. The ends were cut back, 4 bases at V and 6 bases at J, with 16 bases in the middle. Germline CDR1 and CDR2: SGHRS and YFSETQ. In DNA form, the CDR3 reads TGCGCCAGCAGCGCAGGGCCATCGATCGCTGAAGCTTTCTTT. Its protein is CASSAGPSIAEAFF.

The chain couples TRBV25-1 to TRBJ1-1, with no clear D. V lost 1 base to trimming and J lost 7 bases, with 10 bases between them. The CDR3 extends over 13 amino acids. CDR1 and CDR2 (germline): MGHDK, SYGVNS. The CDR3, as DNA: TGTGCCAGCAGTGAATTCGGCAGAAATGAAGCTTTCTTT. It codes for CASSEFGRNEAFF. Complete variable domain (other parts from reference TRBV25-1 and TRBJ1-1): EADIYQTPRYLVIGTGKKITLECSQTMGHDKMYWYQQDPGMELHLIHYSYGVNSTEKGDLSSESTVSRIRTEHFPLTLESARPSHTSQYLCASSEFGRNEAFFGQGTRLTVV.

This clone was picked up many times. The chain has TRBV18 and TRBJ2-7; D is perhaps TRBD1 (6 bases). Germline V lookup: CDR1 KGHSH, CDR2 LQKENI. The V end lost 2 bases, the J end lost 3 bases, and 8 bases lay between the germline ends. The CDR3 extends over 13 amino acids. The CDR3 reads CASSPTGIYEQYF. The CDR3 DNA is TGTGCCAGCTCACCAACAGGGATCTACGAGCAGTACTTC.

This chain uses TRBV19 with TRBJ2-3; D is unclear. CDR1 and CDR2 from the germline V gene are LNHDA and SQIVND (reference sequence). The ends were cut back, 8 bases at V and 6 bases at J, with 9 bases in the middle. The CDR3 loop spans 11 amino acids. As DNA, the CDR3 is TGTGCCAGTTCTCGTTCGGATACGCAGTATTTT. Encoded protein: CASSRSDTQYF.

V usage is TRBV30 and J usage is TRBJ1-3; D uncertain. The CDR3 runs 13 residues. Per the germline V gene, CDR1 is GTSNPN and CDR2 is SVGIG (reference sequence). Trimming pared 0 bases from V and 1 base from J, leaving 4 bases between. In DNA, the CDR3 is TGTGCCTGGAGTGTACAGTCTGGAAACACCATATATTTT. Translating gives CAWSVQSGNTIYF.

This chain connects TRBV9 to TRBJ2-1; no clear D gene. The CDR3 sequence is 14 residues long. Germline V gene sequence: CDR1 SGDLS, CDR2 YYNGEE. Trimming took 0 bases from V and 4 from J, leaving 8 bases between them. The CDR3 region is CASSVGTGYNEQFF. The CDR3 DNA follows: TGTGCCAGCAGCGTAGGGACGGGTTACAATGAGCAGTTCTTC.

CDR3 sequence (DNA): TGCGCCAGCAGCTTGGCCGGGGGGCCGGTAGATACGCAGTATTTT. This codes for CASSLAGGPVDTQYF. The V call is TRBV5-1, the J call TRBJ2-3; a possible D gene is TRBD2 (7 bases). The V gene lost 0 bases and the J gene lost 5 bases, with 13 bases spanning the gap. The germline gives CDR1 SGHRS, CDR2 YFSETQ. The CDR3 covers 15 residues.

The chain couples TRBV6-5 to TRBJ1-5, with 10 nucleotides matching TRBD1. With V trimmed by 6 bases and J by 6 bases, 5 bases remained unmatched. Germline V gives CDR1 MNHEY, CDR2 SVGAGI. This CDR3 has 14 amino acids. In DNA, the CDR3 is TGTGCCAGCAGGGGGACAGGGGCCGGTCAGCCCCAGCATTTT. Amino acids: CASRGTGAGQPQHF.

In this sample, this clone turned up once. This chain connects TRBV7-2 to TRBJ1-1; TRBD1 agrees at 7 bases. Germline V gene data show CDR1 as SGHTA and CDR2 as FQGNSA. CDR3 length: 15 amino acids. Trimming at V came to 5 bases and at J to 8 bases, leaving 14 bases not matched to a gene. CDR3 protein: CASSPDRVRGPEAFF. DNA of the CDR3: TGTGCCAGCAGCCCCGACAGGGTTCGAGGTCCCGAAGCTTTCTTT.

V usage is TRBV11-3 and J usage is TRBJ2-5; D is unclear. Germline CDR1 and CDR2: SGHNT and YENEEA. The CDR3 spans 18 residues. The germline V and J ends were trimmed by 3 bases and 2 bases, with 22 bases remaining between them. Here the CDR3 DNA reads TGTGCCAGCAGCTTCGCGACCGGCCCCCTAATGGGACAAGAGACCCAGTACTTC. Its protein is CASSFATGPLMGQETQYF.